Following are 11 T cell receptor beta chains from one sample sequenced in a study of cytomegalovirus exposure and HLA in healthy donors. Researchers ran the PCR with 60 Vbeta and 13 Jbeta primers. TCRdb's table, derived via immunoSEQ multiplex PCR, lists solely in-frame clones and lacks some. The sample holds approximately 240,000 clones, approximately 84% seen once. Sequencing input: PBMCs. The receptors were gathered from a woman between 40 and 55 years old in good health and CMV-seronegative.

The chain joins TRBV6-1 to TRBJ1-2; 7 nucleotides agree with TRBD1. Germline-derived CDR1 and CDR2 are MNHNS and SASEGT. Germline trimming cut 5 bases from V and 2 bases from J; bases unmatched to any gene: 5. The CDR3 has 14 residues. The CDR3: CASSPSTGNYGYTF. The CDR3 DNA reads TGTGCCAGCAGTCCCTCGACAGGGAACTATGGCTACACCTTC.

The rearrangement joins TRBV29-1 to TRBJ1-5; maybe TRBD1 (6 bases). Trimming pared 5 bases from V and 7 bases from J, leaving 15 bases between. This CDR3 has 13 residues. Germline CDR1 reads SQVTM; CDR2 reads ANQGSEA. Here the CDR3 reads CSVMTGGGQPQHF. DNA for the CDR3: TGCAGCGTTATGACAGGAGGCGGGCAGCCCCAGCATTTT. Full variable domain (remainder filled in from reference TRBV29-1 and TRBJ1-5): SAVISQKPSRDICQRGTSLTIQCQVDSQVTMMFWYRQQPGQSLTLIATANQGSEATYESGFVIDKFPISRPNLTFSTLTVSNMSPEDSSIYLCSVMTGGGQPQHFGDGTRLSIL.

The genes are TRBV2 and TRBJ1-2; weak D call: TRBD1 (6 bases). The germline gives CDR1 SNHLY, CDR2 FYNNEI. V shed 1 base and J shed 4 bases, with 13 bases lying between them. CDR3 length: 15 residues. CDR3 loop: CASSEGWGPGYGYTF. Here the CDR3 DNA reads TGTGCCAGCAGTGAAGGCTGGGGGCCCGGCTATGGCTACACCTTC.

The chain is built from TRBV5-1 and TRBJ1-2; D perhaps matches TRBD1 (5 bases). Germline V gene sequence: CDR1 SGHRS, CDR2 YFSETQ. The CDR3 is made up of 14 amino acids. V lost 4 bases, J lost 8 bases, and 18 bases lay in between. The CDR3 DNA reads TGCGCCAGCAGCCCATTTGGGGGGTACAGAGGCTACACCTTC. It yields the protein CASSPFGGYRGYTF.

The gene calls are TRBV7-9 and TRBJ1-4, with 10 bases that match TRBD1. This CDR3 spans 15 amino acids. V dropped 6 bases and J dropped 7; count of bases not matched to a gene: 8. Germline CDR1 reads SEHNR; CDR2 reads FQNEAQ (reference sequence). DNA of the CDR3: TGTGCCAGCAGAAAGGACAGGGGGGAGTTTGAAAAACTGTTTTTT. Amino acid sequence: CASRKDRGEFEKLFF.

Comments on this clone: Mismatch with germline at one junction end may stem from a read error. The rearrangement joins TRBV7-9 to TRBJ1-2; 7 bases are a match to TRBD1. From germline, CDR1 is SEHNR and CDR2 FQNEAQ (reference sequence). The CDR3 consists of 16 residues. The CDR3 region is CSSSLGRAQGNYGYTF. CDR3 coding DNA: TGTTCCAGCAGCTTAGGTAGGGCACAGGGGAACTATGGCTACACCTTC.

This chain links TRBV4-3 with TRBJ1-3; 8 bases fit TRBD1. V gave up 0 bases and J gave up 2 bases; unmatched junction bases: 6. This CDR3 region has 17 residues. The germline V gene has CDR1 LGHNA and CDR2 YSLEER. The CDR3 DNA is TGCGCCAGCAGCCAAGATTTTCAGGGGGCAACTGGAAACACCATATATTTT. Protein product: CASSQDFQGATGNTIYF.

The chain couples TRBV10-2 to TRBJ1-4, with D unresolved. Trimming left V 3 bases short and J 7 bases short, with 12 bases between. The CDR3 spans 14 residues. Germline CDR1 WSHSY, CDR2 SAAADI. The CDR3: CASSDLGPPEKLFF. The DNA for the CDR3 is TGCGCCAGCAGTGATTTGGGCCCCCCTGAAAAACTGTTTTTT.

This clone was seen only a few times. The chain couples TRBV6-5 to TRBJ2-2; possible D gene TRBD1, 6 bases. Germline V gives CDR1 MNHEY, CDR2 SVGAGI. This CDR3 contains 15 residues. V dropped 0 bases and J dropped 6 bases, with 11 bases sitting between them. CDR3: CASSYSMDSSGELFF. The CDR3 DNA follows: TGTGCCAGCAGTTACTCGATGGACAGCTCCGGGGAGCTGTTTTTT.

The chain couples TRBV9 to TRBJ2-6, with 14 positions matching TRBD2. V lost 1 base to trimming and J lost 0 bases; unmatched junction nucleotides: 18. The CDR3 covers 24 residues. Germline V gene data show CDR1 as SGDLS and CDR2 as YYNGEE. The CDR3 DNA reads TGTGCCAGCAGCGTACTTTCCTCCGGGACTAGCGGGGGTCGGACATTCTCTGGGGCCAACGTCCTGACTTTC. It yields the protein CASSVLSSGTSGGRTFSGANVLTF.

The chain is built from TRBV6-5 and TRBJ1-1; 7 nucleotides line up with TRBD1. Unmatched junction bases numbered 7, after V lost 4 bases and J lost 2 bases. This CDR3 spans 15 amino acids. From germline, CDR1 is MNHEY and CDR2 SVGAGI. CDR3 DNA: TGTGCCAGCAGTTCTGACAGGGTTTTAAACACTGAAGCTTTCTTT. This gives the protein CASSSDRVLNTEAFF.